Below, 13 T cell receptor beta chains from the same sample are listed, as sequenced in a study of CD8+CD57+ T cells in acquired aplastic anemia. Selection for sequencing was limited to patients who had shown CD8+CD57+ cell expansion by flow cytometry. TCR beta VDJ and CDR3 were profiled, and genomic DNA was the template. Each CDR3 protein gets one entry after TCRdb re-called the reads with MiXCR. This sample carries about 160,000 distinct CDR3 sequences, roughly 43% of them seen once, and the ten largest clones take approximately 3%. Material for sequencing was sorted CD4+, CD8+, or CD8+CD57+ T cells (not recorded which) from PBMCs. These receptor sequences come from a human donor with aplastic anemia.

CDR3 in amino acids: CTGWAGMSGYTF. CDR3 nucleotide sequence: TGCACAGGGTGGGCAGGGATGAGTGGCTACACCTTC. V is TRBV29-1 and J is TRBJ1-2; D might be TRBD1 (5 bases). The CDR3 sequence is 12 residues long. The V gene's germline CDR1 is SQVTM and CDR2 ANQGSEA.

In this sample, this clonotype turned up a few times. The chain combines TRBV29-1 with TRBJ2-7; D remains ambiguous. This CDR3 region has 11 residues. Germline-derived CDR1 and CDR2 are SQVTM and ANQGSEA. V lost 7 bases, J lost 1 base, and 8 bases lay in between. As DNA, the CDR3 is TGCAGCGCCAAGAATTCCTACGAGCAGTACTTC. It yields the protein CSAKNSYEQYF.

This clonotype was picked up a small number of times. The V and J genes are TRBV5-5 and TRBJ2-7; 11 bases align to TRBD1. Germline loops: CDR1 SGHKS, CDR2 YYEKEE (reference sequence). CDR3 size: 15 residues. Losses at the gene ends were 4 bases for V and 4 bases for J; bases not matched to a gene: 7. The CDR3 protein is CASSHAGQGVYEQYF. CDR3 coding DNA: TGTGCCAGCAGCCACGCGGGACAGGGGGTGTACGAGCAGTACTTC.

This clonotype was seen at least ten times. This rearrangement joins TRBV12-3 or TRBV12-4 to TRBJ1-2, with D hard to call. V was clipped by 5 bases and J by 5 bases, with 15 bases between them. The CDR3 length is 14 residues. In DNA, the CDR3 is TGTGCCAGCAGTCGCAGGTTTAGTGAATATGGCTACACCTTC. Translated, it gives CASSRRFSEYGYTF.

The chain couples TRBV6-1 to TRBJ1-2; D not certain. V was trimmed by 7 bases and J by 3 bases, leaving 6 bases between them. The germline CDR1 and CDR2 sequences are MNHNS and SASEGT. CDR3 length equals 11 residues. The CDR3 reads CASIFHYGYTF. CDR3 sequence (DNA): TGTGCCAGCATCTTCCACTATGGCTACACCTTC.

This clonotype has more than one count but fewer than ten. The junction and the germline gene differ at one end; a read error may be behind it. The chain is built from TRBV7-7 and TRBJ1-3; D gene unclear. The germline V gene has CDR1 SSHAT and CDR2 FNYEAQ (reference sequence). The length of the CDR3 is 15 residues. In DNA, the CDR3 is TGTGCTAGCAGCTTAGATGACGGCCCTGGAAACACCATATATTTT. Translation: CASSLDDGPGNTIYF.

This clonotype appeared many times. The chain joins TRBV20-1 to TRBJ2-1; TRBD2 matches 10 bases. Trimming at V came to 0 bases and at J to 9 bases, leaving 5 bases not matched to a gene. CDR1 DFQATT and CDR2 SNEGSKA come from the germline V gene (reference sequence). This CDR3 comprises 14 residues. CDR3 nucleotides: TGCAGTGCTAGAGAACGGACTAGCGGCGGTGAGCAGTTCTTC. Translation gives CSARERTSGGEQFF.

This clonotype was counted only a few times. The rearrangement links TRBV20-1 to TRBJ1-1; TRBD1 might be the D (6 bases). V was trimmed by 6 bases and J by 2 bases, leaving 13 bases between them. The V gene's germline CDR1 is DFQATT and CDR2 SNEGSKA (reference sequence). The CDR3 loop spans 13 amino acids. CDR3 nucleotide sequence: TGCAGTGCCCTACAGGGAGGCAACACTGAAGCTTTCTTT. It encodes CSALQGGNTEAFF.

The chain joins TRBV4-1 to TRBJ2-3; maybe TRBD2 (5 bases). The length of the CDR3 is 14 residues. The germline V gene encodes CDR1 MGHRA and CDR2 YSYEKL. Trimming stripped 5 bases from V and 5 bases from J, with 14 bases between. The CDR3 DNA reads TGCGCCAGCAGCGTTCAGGCTGGAGGAGATACGCAGTATTTT. Its translation is CASSVQAGGDTQYF.

This clonotype was detected only a few times. The chain combines TRBV10-3 with TRBJ2-1; 9 bases are shared with TRBD2. Germline lookup yields CDR1 ENHRY and CDR2 SYGVKD. The CDR3 totals 14 residues. The trim removed 7 bases at V and 5 bases at J, leaving 6 bases unmatched. The CDR3 loop reads CAIKRTSDDNEQFF. Written as DNA, the CDR3 is TGTGCCATCAAGAGGACTAGCGATGACAATGAGCAGTTCTTC.

This clonotype has only a few counts. The chain joins TRBV2 to TRBJ1-5; no reliable D call. V was cut by 5 bases and J by 4 bases, with 15 bases left in between. Germline V gene data show CDR1 as SNHLY and CDR2 as FYNNEI. The CDR3 covers 15 residues. The CDR3 DNA reads as TGTGCCAGCAGTCCCCATGGACGGAAAAATCAGCCCCAGCATTTT. Protein: CASSPHGRKNQPQHF. Based on the CDR3 plus reference TRBV2 and TRBJ1-5, the full variable domain is EPEVTQTPSHQVTQMGQEVILRCVPISNHLYFYWYRQILGQKVEFLVSFYNNEISEKSEIFDDQFSVERPDGSNFTLKIRSTKLEDSAMYFCASSPHGRKNQPQHFGDGTRLSIL.

Concerning this clonotype itself: Given the absence of the conserved phenylalanine or tryptophan at the CDR3 end, a read error is likely. The genes are TRBV29-1 and TRBJ2-1; D not certain. CDR1 and CDR2 (germline): SQVTM, ANQGSEA. Trimming took 2 bases from V and 3 from J, leaving 11 bases between them. This CDR3 is built from 14 residues. CDR3 bases: TGCAGCGTTGAACTCCCGCGGTTCTACAATGAGCAGTTCTAC. The encoded protein is CSVELPRFYNEQFY.

Points on this clonotype: A much larger clone lies a single base off, so this may be a read error. The gene calls are TRBV4-1 and TRBJ2-3; D is perhaps TRBD2 (6 bases). V was pared by 5 bases and J by 2 bases, with 14 bases between. This CDR3 comprises 15 residues. CDR1 and CDR2 (germline): MGHRA, YSYEKL. This CDR3 is CASSGAGTPTDTQYF. CDR3 coding DNA: TGCGCCAGCAGCGGCGCCGGGACTCCCACAGATACGCAGTATTTT.